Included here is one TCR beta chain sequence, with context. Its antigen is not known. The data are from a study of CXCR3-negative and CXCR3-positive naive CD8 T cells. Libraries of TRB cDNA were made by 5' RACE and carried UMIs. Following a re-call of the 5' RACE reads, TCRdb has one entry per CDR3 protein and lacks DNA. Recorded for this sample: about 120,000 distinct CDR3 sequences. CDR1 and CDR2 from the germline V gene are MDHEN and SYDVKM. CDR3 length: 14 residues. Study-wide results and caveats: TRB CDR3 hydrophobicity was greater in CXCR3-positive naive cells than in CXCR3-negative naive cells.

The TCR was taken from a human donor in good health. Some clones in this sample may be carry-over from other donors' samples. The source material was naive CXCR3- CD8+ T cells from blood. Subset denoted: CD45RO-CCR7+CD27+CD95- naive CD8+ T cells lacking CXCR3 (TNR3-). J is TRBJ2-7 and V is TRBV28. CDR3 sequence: CASATDHDSYEQYF.